These T cell receptor beta chains were read from a single sample in a study of blood T cell repertoires in COVID-19. The method was immunoSEQ multiplex PCR; TCRdb's version includes in-frame clones alone and lacks a portion of them. Found here are 140,000 to 150,000 clones, around 80% of them singletons; the top ten hold approximately 40%. The sequenced sample was peripheral blood. These receptors were collected from a human donor in a cohort sampled during active COVID-19. Both conserved end residues are part of each CDR3. Each record gives: V gene, J gene, CDR3 length, CDR3 protein.

TRBV3-1/TRBV3-2,TRBJ1-1,14,CASSQLEGITEAFF
TRBV7-8,TRBJ1-2,14,CASSLDRQTYGYTF
TRBV7-9,TRBJ1-2,12,CASSLPGGGYTF
TRBV11-3,TRBJ1-2,14,CASSLMQGDYGYTF
TRBV30,TRBJ2-1,15,CAWSHLAGPYNEQFF
TRBV5-5,TRBJ1-2,15,CASSPWTGGLYGYTF
TRBV5-1,TRBJ1-6,16,CASSFTTGVNNSPLHF
TRBV5-4,TRBJ2-3,15,CATQSGTGGEDTQYF
TRBV6-2/TRBV6-3,TRBJ2-3,12,CASSSRGDTQYF
TRBV10-3,TRBJ2-5,15,CAISDPSGVAKTQYF
TRBV11-2,TRBJ1-2,13,CASSRDREGGYTF
TRBV6-6,TRBJ1-6,15,CASSYVGGEGSPLHF
TRBV11-3,TRBJ1-1,14,CASSLGGLNTEAFF
TRBV7-8,TRBJ1-5,15,CASSLAGRENQPQHF
TRBV27,TRBJ2-7,13,CASSSRTGREQYF
TRBV11-2,TRBJ1-2,15,CASIPSPTGNYGYTF
TRBV6-1,TRBJ2-7,15,CASSEAQGATYEQYF
TRBV5-6,TRBJ1-1,18,CASRRFSGGLGGNTEAFF
TRBV15,TRBJ2-4,17,CATSRDGAGLAKNIQYF
TRBV12-2,TRBJ2-4,19,CASRYPGQNRLRTKNIQYF
TRBV30,TRBJ1-1,15,CAWRTALLRNTEAFF
TRBV6-2/TRBV6-3,TRBJ1-1,14,CASSYEGVNTEAFF
TRBV14,TRBJ1-1,13,CASSQTGGTEAFF
TRBV11-2,TRBJ1-3,16,CASSPGGSFAGSTIYF
TRBV28,TRBJ2-1,15,CASSLYRSSYNEQFF
TRBV3-1/TRBV3-2,TRBJ2-5,16,CASSQTSGGGQETQYF
TRBV28,TRBJ2-3,14,CASSQTSHTDTQYF
TRBV9,TRBJ1-5,14,CASSVGTVNQPQHF
TRBV27,TRBJ2-7,13,CASSLKTAYEQYF
TRBV9,TRBJ2-5,14,CASSVASGGETQYF
TRBV7-2,TRBJ2-3,13,CASSFGLTDTQYF
TRBV7-3,TRBJ2-7,19,CASSPGFVMSGGSSYEQYF
TRBV7-2,TRBJ2-5,15,CASSLPAGGAETQYF
TRBV7-3,TRBJ1-2,16,CASSLFPGGSNYGYTF
TRBV28,TRBJ2-7,12,CASSFRQGVEYF
TRBV4-1,TRBJ2-5,15,CASSPGAGVVETQYF
TRBV2,TRBJ2-5,16,CASSETSGGDQETQYF
TRBV5-1,TRBJ1-3,16,CASSQTGPISGNTIYF
TRBV28,TRBJ2-7,13,CASSQGQGGEQYF
TRBV11-3,TRBJ2-7,13,CASSYGEAAEQYF
TRBV4-2,TRBJ2-3,17,CASSQSGAGALTDTQYF
TRBV4-2,TRBJ2-7,14,CASSQRQESYEQYF
TRBV7-2,TRBJ1-5,19,CASRETGTGTLSGNQPQHF
TRBV28,TRBJ1-5,13,CASRQSSNQPQHF
TRBV2,TRBJ1-2,16,CASSEKAGPPEYGYTF
TRBV9,TRBJ2-7,14,CASSIDGQGNEQYF
TRBV30,TRBJ1-6,15,CAWTSSGGSGSPLHF
TRBV7-5,TRBJ2-7,14,CVRSLAGEGSEQYF
TRBV19,TRBJ1-6,16,CASSITLDGVGSPLHF
TRBV5-4,TRBJ1-2,14,CASSGGQGDYGYTF
TRBV24-1,TRBJ1-2,15,CATSDSVYNNYGYTF
TRBV9,TRBJ2-1,15,CASSVGSLSYNEQFF
TRBV6-5,TRBJ2-7,14,CASRTTYSSYEQYF